The clone carrying this T cell receptor (beta chain) showed up just once. Its antigen is currently unknown. Trimming took 6 bases from V and 2 from J, leaving 17 bases between them. Germline values: CDR1 KGHSH, CDR2 LQKENI. The CDR3 runs to 15 residues. The Oncomine TCR Beta short-read assay sequenced DNA from cultured CD4+ T cells. TCRdb recomputed calls from the PCR reads with MiXCR, one row per CDR3 protein. The table has nearly 25,000 distinct CDR3 sequences, more than 30% seen once. The record originates from a study of vaccination and CD4 T cells after COVID-19. Time point noted: late sampling 161 to 241 days after vaccination in three convalescent patients. The treatment here: approximately 11-day PBMC culture with coronavirus spike peptide pools or control peptides (ViraFEST assay). For ViraFEST, peptide pools expanded antigen-specific T cells, after which the TCRs were sequenced. Days 3 and 7 saw half the medium swapped for fresh IL-2 medium.

This specimen was CD4+ T cells from blood, cultured in vitro, taken about 7 months after SARS-CoV-2 vaccination. The chain recombines TRBV18 with TRBJ2-7; D not resolved. The receptor comes from a human donor who had recovered from COVID-19. Here the CDR3 DNA reads TGTGCCAGCTCCCCCAGTTCCCAGGCAACCTACGAGCAGTACTTC. Amino acid sequence: CASSPSSQATYEQYF. Looking up the rest from reference TRBV18 and TRBJ2-7 gives the full variable domain: NAGVMQNPRHLVRRRGQEARLRCSPMKGHSHVYWYRQLPEEGLKFMVYLQKENIIDESGMPKERFSAEFPKEGPSILRIQQVVRGDSAAYFCASSPSSQATYEQYFGPGTRLTVT.